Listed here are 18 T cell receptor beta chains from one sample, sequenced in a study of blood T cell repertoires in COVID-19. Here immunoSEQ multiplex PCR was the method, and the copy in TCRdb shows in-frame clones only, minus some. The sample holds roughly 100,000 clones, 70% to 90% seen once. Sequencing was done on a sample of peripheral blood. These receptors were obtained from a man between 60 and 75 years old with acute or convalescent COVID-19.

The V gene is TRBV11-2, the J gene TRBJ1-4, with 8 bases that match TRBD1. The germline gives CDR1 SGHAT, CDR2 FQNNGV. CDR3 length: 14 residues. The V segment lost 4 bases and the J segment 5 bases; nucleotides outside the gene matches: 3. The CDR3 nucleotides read TGTGCCAGCAGCTACCGACAGGGGAATGAAAAACTGTTTTTT. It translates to CASSYRQGNEKLFF.

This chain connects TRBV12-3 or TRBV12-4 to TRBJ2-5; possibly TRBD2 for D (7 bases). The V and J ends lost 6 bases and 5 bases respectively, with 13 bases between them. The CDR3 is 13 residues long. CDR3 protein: CASRAGAGETQYF. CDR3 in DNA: TGTGCCAGCAGGGCGGGGGCCGGGGAGACCCAGTACTTC.

DNA for the CDR3: TGCGCCAGCAGCTCCCGACAGGGGGACGGGGAGCTGTTTTTT. It translates to CASSSRQGDGELFF. This sequence joins TRBV5-1 and TRBJ2-2; TRBD1 matches at 9 bases. Germline CDR1 SGHRS, CDR2 YFSETQ. The J segment lost 7 bases and the V segment lost 3 bases, leaving 4 bases of the junction unmatched. This CDR3 has 14 residues.

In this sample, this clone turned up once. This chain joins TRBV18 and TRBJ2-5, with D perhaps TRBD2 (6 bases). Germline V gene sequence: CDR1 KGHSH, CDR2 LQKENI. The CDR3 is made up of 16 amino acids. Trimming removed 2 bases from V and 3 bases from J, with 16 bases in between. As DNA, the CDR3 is TGTGCCAGCTCACCAAACGGCCCGGGACTGAAAGAGACCCAGTACTTC. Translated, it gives CASSPNGPGLKETQYF.

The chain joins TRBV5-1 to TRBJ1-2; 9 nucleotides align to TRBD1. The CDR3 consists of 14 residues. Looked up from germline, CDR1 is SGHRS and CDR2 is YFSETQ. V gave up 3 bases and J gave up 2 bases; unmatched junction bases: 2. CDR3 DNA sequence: TGCGCCAGCAGCTCCGGGACAGGGAACTATGGCTACACCTTC. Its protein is CASSSGTGNYGYTF.

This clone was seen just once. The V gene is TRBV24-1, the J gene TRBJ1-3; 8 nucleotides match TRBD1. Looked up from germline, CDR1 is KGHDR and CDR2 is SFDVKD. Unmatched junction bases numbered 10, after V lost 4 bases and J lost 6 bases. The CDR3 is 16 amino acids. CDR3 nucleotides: TGTGCCACCAGTGACGGACAGGGAAAGGGGCTAAACACCATATATTTT. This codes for CATSDGQGKGLNTIYF.

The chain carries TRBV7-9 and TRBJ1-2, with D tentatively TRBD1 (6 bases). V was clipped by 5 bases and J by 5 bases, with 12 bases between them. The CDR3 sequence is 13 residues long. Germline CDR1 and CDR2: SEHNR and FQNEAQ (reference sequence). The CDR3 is CASSPPGTYGYTF. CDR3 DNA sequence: TGTGCCAGCAGCCCCCCAGGGACATATGGCTACACCTTC.

CDR3 DNA: TGTGCCAGCAGCTTGGGGGGGGTGAGTGAGCAGTTCTTC. Its protein product is CASSLGGVSEQFF. This rearrangement joins TRBV6-5 to TRBJ2-1; 7 bases match TRBD2. With 6 bases clipped from V and 9 bases from J, the junction kept 8 bases outside the gene matches. CDR3 length: 13 residues. The V gene's germline CDR1 is MNHEY and CDR2 SVGAGI.

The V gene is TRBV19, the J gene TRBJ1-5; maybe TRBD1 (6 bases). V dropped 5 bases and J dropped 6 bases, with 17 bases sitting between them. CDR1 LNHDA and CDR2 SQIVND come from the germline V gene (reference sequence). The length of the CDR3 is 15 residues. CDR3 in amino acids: CASSVQGWWGQPQHF. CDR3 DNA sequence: TGTGCCAGTAGTGTACAGGGATGGTGGGGTCAGCCCCAGCATTTT.

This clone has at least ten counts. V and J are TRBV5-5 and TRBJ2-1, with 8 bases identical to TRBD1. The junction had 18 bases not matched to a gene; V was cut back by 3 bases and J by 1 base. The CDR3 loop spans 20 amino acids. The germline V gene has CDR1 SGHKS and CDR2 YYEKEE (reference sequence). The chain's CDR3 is CASSWSPGTGLFRSYNEQFF. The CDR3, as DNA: TGTGCCAGCAGCTGGAGTCCCGGGACAGGACTCTTCCGATCCTACAATGAGCAGTTCTTC.

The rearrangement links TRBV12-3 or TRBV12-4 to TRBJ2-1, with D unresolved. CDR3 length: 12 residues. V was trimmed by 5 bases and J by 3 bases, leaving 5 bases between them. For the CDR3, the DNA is TGTGCCAGCAGTCCAGACTACAATGAGCAGTTCTTC. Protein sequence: CASSPDYNEQFF.

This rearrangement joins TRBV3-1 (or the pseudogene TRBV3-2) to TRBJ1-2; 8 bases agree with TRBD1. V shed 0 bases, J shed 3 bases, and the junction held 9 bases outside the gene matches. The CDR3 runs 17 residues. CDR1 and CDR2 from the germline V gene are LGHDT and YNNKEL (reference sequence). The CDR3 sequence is CASSQDQGALTHYGYTF. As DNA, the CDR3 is TGTGCCAGCAGCCAAGATCAGGGGGCGCTTACTCACTATGGCTACACCTTC.

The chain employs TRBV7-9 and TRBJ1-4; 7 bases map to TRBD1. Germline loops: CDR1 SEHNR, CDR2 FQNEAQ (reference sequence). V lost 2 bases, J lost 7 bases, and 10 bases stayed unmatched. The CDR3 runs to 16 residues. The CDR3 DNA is TGTGCCAGCAGCTTAAGTCTTCACAGGGGAGGTGAAAAACTGTTTTTT. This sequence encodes CASSLSLHRGGEKLFF.

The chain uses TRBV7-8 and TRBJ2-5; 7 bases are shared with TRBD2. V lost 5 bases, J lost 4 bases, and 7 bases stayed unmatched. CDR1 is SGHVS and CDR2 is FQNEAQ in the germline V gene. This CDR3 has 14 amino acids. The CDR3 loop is CASSPGRVRETQYF. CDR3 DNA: TGTGCCAGCAGCCCTGGGAGGGTTCGAGAGACCCAGTACTTC.

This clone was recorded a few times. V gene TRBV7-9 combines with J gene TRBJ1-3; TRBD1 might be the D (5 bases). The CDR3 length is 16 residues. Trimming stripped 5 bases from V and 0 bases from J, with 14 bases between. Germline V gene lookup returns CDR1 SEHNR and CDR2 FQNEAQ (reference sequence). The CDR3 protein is CASSLQGVVSGNTIYF. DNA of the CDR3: TGTGCCAGCAGCCTCCAGGGTGTTGTCTCTGGAAACACCATATATTTT.

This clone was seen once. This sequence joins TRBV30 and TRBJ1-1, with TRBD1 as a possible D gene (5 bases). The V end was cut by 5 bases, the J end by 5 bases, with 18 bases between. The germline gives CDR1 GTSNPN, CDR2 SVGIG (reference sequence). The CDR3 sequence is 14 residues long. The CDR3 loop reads CAWAPGQGWTEAFF. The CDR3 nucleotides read TGTGCCTGGGCCCCCGGGCAGGGATGGACTGAAGCTTTCTTT.

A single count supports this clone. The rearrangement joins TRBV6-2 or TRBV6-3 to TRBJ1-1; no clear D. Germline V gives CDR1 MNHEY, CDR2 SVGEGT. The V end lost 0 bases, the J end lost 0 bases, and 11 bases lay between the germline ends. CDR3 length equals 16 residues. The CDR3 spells CASSYSAGTVNTEAFF. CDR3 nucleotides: TGTGCCAGCAGTTACTCGGCAGGAACCGTGAACACTGAAGCTTTCTTT.

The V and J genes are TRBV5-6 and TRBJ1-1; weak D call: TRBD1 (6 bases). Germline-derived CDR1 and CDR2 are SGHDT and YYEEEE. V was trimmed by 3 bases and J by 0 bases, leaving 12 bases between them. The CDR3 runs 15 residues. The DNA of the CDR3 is TGTGCCAGCAGCTACAGGGCCGCGGTGAACACTGAAGCTTTCTTT. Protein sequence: CASSYRAAVNTEAFF.